One sample yielded the 17 T cell receptor beta chains listed below, sequenced in a study of T cell repertoires in cytomegalovirus infection. TCRdb ran MiXCR on the reads and lists one entry per CDR3 protein. The sample holds roughly 800,000 distinct CDR3 sequences, about 27% seen once. These receptors' antigens are unknown. The sample here was cultured CD8+ T cells from PBMCs, taken from culture after CMV antigen stimulation. These receptors came from a human donor in good health (CMV status not recorded). Some clones in this sample may be carry-over from other donors' samples.

In its sample, this clonotype was seen a few times. A read error may be the cause here, since a much bigger clone is one base away. The CDR3 spells CASSLETGVNEKLFF. For the CDR3, the DNA is TGTGCCAGCAGCTTAGAGACAGGGGTTAATGAAAAACTGTTTTTT. This chain uses TRBV7-8 with TRBJ1-4; 8 positions match TRBD1. This CDR3 comprises 15 residues. The V gene end was trimmed by 1 base and the J gene end by 4 bases; junction bases not matched to a gene: 2. Germline V gene lookup returns CDR1 SGHVS and CDR2 FQNEAQ.

The rearrangement links TRBV27 to TRBJ1-1; perhaps TRBD1 as D (5 bases). Germline assignment: CDR1 MNHEY and CDR2 SMNVEV (reference sequence). V was clipped by 4 bases and J by 5 bases, with 14 bases between them. The CDR3 contains 14 residues. The CDR3 region is CASSSPYGGTEAFF. CDR3 DNA sequence: TGTGCCAGCAGTTCCCCTTATGGGGGGACTGAAGCTTTCTTT.

The genes are TRBV2 and TRBJ2-2; D may be TRBD1 or TRBD2 (5 bases each). Trimming removed 2 bases from V and 2 bases from J, with 15 bases in between. Per the germline V gene, CDR1 is SNHLY and CDR2 is FYNNEI. The CDR3 consists of 17 residues. In nucleotides, the CDR3 is TGTGCCAGCAGTGAAATGAGGGCAGGGCGTAACACCGGGGAGCTGTTTTTT. As protein: CASSEMRAGRNTGELFF.

This sequence joins TRBV7-9 and TRBJ2-1, with 8 bases aligning to TRBD1. Germline V gene sequence: CDR1 SEHNR, CDR2 FQNEAQ (reference sequence). The trim removed 2 bases at V and 2 bases at J, leaving 11 bases unmatched. This CDR3 region has 18 residues. CDR3 DNA: TGTGCCAGCAGCTTACCCCCCATACAGGGGGATGCCTACAATGAGCAGTTCTTC. This encodes CASSLPPIQGDAYNEQFF.

This clonotype was observed once. V is TRBV5-1 and J is TRBJ2-2; 9 nucleotides agree with TRBD1. The CDR3 has 19 residues. Germline CDR1 SGHRS, CDR2 YFSETQ. Losses at the gene ends were 4 bases for V and 0 bases for J; bases not matched to a gene: 13. In DNA, the CDR3 is TGCGCCAGCAGCCATGTCCGACAGGGGGGAACCTCGAACACCGGGGAGCTGTTTTTT. Amino acids: CASSHVRQGGTSNTGELFF.

The chain links TRBV5-4 to TRBJ2-2; D may be TRBD1 or TRBD2 (5 bases each). Germline V gene sequence: CDR1 SGHNT, CDR2 YYREEE (reference sequence). This CDR3 comprises 16 residues. V was cut by 2 bases and J by 1 base, with 12 bases left in between. The CDR3 loop is CASSFGTTKNTGELFF. The CDR3 coding sequence is TGTGCCAGCAGCTTCGGGACGACGAAGAACACCGGGGAGCTGTTTTTT.

This clonotype has at least ten counts. The J gene is TRBJ2-3, the V gene TRBV7-2; 8 bases align to TRBD2. Germline CDR1 and CDR2: SGHTA and FQGNSA. V gave up 5 bases and J gave up 5 bases; unmatched junction bases: 9. The CDR3 is 15 amino acids. Here the CDR3 reads CASSLSGGGGDTQYF. Written as DNA, the CDR3 is TGTGCCAGCAGCCTCAGCGGGGGAGGGGGAGATACGCAGTATTTT.

The chain joins TRBV10-3 to TRBJ2-2; D may be TRBD1 (6 bases). Germline V gives CDR1 ENHRY, CDR2 SYGVKD. The CDR3 extends over 15 amino acids. Trimming took off 11 bases at V and 4 bases at J, with 20 bases between the two ends. The CDR3, as DNA: TGTGCCGCCTCCCCGGCAGGGGCGGGCACCGGGGAGCTGTTTTTT. Its translation: CAASPAGAGTGELFF.

The V call is TRBV10-3, the J call TRBJ1-2, with TRBD1 as a possible D gene (6 bases). The CDR3 is made up of 16 amino acids. Trimming took 4 bases from V and 6 from J, leaving 21 bases between them. Germline V CDR1 and CDR2: ENHRY, SYGVKD. CDR3 sequence reads: CAISGGTKSPSHGYTF. The CDR3 DNA is TGTGCCATCAGTGGGGGGACAAAGAGCCCGTCTCATGGCTACACCTTC.

V is TRBV24-1 and J is TRBJ1-1; D remains unclear. With 3 bases removed from V and 1 base from J, the gap between germline ends came to 11 bases. CDR1 and CDR2 (germline): KGHDR, SFDVKD. This CDR3 spans 15 amino acids. The CDR3 loop is CATSDGGPRNTEAFF. The CDR3 region has the DNA TGTGCCACCAGTGATGGAGGTCCCAGGAACACTGAAGCTTTCTTT.

This clonotype was observed at least ten times. This chain joins TRBV7-2 and TRBJ2-3, with 7 bases fitting TRBD2. CDR3 length: 18 amino acids. Trimming at V came to 7 bases and at J to 2 bases, leaving 18 bases not matched to a gene. Germline V CDR1 and CDR2: SGHTA, FQGNSA. The CDR3 sequence is CASNLPGLLAGVTDTQYF. In nucleotides, the CDR3 is TGTGCCAGCAACTTGCCGGGGCTTCTGGCGGGGGTCACAGATACGCAGTATTTT.

CDR3 nucleotides: TGTGCCAGCAGCTTCATGTCAGGGGGTAAAGCTTTCTTT. Residues: CASSFMSGGKAFF. The rearrangement joins TRBV7-2 to TRBJ1-1, with 7 bases lining up with TRBD1. The CDR3 has 13 residues. Germline CDR1 is SGHTA and CDR2 is FQGNSA. Trimming cost V 3 bases and J 9 bases; bases outside gene matches: 7. The full variable domain, in which reference TRBV7-2 and TRBJ1-1 provide the parts outside the CDR3, is GAGVSQSPSNKVTEKGKDVELRCDPISGHTALYWYRQSLGQGLEFLIYFQGNSAPDKSGLPSDRFSAERTGGSVSTLTIQRTQQEDSAVYLCASSFMSGGKAFFGQGTRLTVV.

J is TRBJ1-5 and V is TRBV6-1; maybe TRBD1 (5 bases). The CDR3 is 15 amino acids. V was cut by 5 bases and J by 3 bases, with 14 bases left in between. Germline V lookup: CDR1 MNHNS, CDR2 SASEGT. In DNA, the CDR3 is TGTGCCAGCAGTTTGCGGCCAGGGATCAATCAGCCCCAGCATTTT. Its translation: CASSLRPGINQPQHF.

A few counts support this clonotype. V usage is TRBV2 and J usage is TRBJ2-7; 7 nucleotides align to TRBD1. With 3 bases clipped from V and 3 bases from J, the junction kept 2 bases outside the gene matches. This CDR3 is 13 amino acids long. CDR1 is SNHLY and CDR2 is FYNNEI in the germline V gene. The DNA of the CDR3 is TGTGCCAGCAGTGACAGGGGGTACTACGAGCAGTACTTC. It encodes CASSDRGYYEQYF.

The chain employs TRBV19 and TRBJ2-1; TRBD2 agrees at 10 bases. There are 15 residues in the CDR3. In germline, CDR1 is LNHDA, CDR2 SQIVND (reference sequence). The V and J ends lost 7 bases and 3 bases, in that order; junction bases with no gene match: 6. DNA for the CDR3: TGTGCCAGTACTCCTAGCGGGGGAAACTACAATGAGCAGTTCTTC. The encoded protein is CASTPSGGNYNEQFF.

CDR3 loop: CASNTWTGDFTGELFF. CDR3 DNA sequence: TGTGCCAGCAACACGTGGACAGGGGATTTCACCGGGGAGCTGTTTTTT. The chain couples TRBV28 to TRBJ2-2; 9 bases align to TRBD1. Losses at the gene ends were 7 bases for V and 4 bases for J; bases not matched to a gene: 10. The CDR3 spans 16 residues. Germline CDR1 reads MDHEN; CDR2 reads SYDVKM. The variable domain in full, with the rest retrieved from reference TRBV28 and TRBJ2-2, is DVKVTQSSRYLVKRTGEKVFLECVQDMDHENMFWYRQDPGLGLRLIYFSYDVKMKEKGDIPEGYSVSREKKERFSLILESASTNQTSMYLCASNTWTGDFTGELFFGEGSRLTVL.

In this sample, this clonotype turned up many times. The V gene is TRBV28, the J gene TRBJ2-3; D gene ambiguous. In germline, CDR1 is MDHEN, CDR2 SYDVKM. Trimming took 3 bases from V and 1 from J, leaving 8 bases between them. The CDR3 runs to 14 residues. The CDR3 nucleotides are TGTGCCAGCAGTTTCCTATCCGGCACAGATACGCAGTATTTT. This encodes CASSFLSGTDTQYF.